This T cell receptor beta chain was observed in a study of blood T cell repertoires in COVID-19. Assay used: immunoSEQ multiplex PCR; TCRdb lists only in-frame clones, some missing. The top ten clones hold 2.3% of a sample with almost 400,000 clones, around 87% of them seen once. Trimming took 5 bases from V and 7 from J; bases not matched to a gene: 7. This CDR3 region has 15 residues. Looked up from germline, CDR1 is SEHNR and CDR2 is FQNEAQ (reference sequence). The sample was peripheral blood. The origin of this receptor is a woman in her sixties with COVID-19, enrolled during active disease. The gene calls are TRBV7-9 and TRBJ2-2; 10 bases are a match to TRBD1. In nucleotides, the CDR3 is TGTGCCAGCAGCCCCGGGACAGGGGTGAGCGGGGAGCTGTTTTTT. Amino acid sequence: CASSPGTGVSGELFF.